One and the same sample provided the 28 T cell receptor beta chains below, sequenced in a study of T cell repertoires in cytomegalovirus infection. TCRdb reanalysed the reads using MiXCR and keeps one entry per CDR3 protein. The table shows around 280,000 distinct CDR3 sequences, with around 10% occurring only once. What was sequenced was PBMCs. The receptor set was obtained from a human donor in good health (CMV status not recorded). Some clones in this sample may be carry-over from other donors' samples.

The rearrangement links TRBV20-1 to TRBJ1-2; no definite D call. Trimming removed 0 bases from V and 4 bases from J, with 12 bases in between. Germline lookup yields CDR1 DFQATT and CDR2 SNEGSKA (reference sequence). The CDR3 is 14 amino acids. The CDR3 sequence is CSARDIKGGYGYTF. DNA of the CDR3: TGCAGTGCTAGAGATATCAAGGGAGGCTATGGCTACACCTTC.

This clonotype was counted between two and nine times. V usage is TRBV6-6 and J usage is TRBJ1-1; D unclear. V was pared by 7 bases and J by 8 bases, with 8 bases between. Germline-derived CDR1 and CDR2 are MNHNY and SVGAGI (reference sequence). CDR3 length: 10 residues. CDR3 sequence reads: CASIGEEAFF. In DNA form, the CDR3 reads TGTGCCAGCATCGGGGAAGAAGCTTTCTTT.

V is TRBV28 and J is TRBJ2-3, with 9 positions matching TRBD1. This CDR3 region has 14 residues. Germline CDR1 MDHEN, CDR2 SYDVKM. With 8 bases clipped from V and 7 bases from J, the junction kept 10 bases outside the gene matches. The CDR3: CASRDRALLHTQYF. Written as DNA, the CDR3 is TGTGCCAGCCGGGACAGGGCTCTGCTACATACGCAGTATTTT.

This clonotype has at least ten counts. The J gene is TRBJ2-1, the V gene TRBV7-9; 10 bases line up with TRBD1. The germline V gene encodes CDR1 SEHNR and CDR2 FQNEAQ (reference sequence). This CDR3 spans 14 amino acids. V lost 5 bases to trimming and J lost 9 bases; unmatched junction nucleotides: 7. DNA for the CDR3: TGTGCCAGCAGCCGGACAGGGGGACAGGGTGAGCAGTTCTTC. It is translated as CASSRTGGQGEQFF.

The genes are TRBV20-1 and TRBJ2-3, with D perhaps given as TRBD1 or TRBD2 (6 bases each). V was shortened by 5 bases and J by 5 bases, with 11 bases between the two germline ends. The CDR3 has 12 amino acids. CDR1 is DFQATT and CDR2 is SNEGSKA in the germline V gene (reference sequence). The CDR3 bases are TGCAGTGCTCGGAGGGGGTTAGATACGCAGTATTTT. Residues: CSARRGLDTQYF.

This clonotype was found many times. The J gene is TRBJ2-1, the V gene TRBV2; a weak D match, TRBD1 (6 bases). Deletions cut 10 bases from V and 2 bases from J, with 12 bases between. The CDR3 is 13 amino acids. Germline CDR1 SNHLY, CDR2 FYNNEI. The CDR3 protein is CATRDTPYNEQFF. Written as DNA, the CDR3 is TGTGCCACTCGGGACACCCCCTACAATGAGCAGTTCTTC.

The CDR3 here is CASSHGTGREQYF. CDR3 coding DNA: TGTGCCAGCAGCCATGGCACCGGGAGGGAGCAGTACTTC. The chain is built from TRBV3-1 and TRBJ2-7; 7 bases match TRBD2. The CDR3 runs to 13 residues. The V and J ends lost 3 bases and 7 bases, in that order; junction bases with no gene match: 6. Per germline, CDR1 LGHDT and CDR2 YNNKEL (reference sequence).

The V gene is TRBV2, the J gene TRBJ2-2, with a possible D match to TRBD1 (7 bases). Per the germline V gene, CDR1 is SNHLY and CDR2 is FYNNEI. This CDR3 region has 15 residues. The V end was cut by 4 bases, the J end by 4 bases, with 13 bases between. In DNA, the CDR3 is TGTGCCAGCAGTGTTAGCCAGGGGGGCACCGGGGAGCTGTTTTTT. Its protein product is CASSVSQGGTGELFF.

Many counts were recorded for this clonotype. CDR3 sequence reads: CASRDTTGWGQPQHF. The CDR3 DNA is TGTGCCAGCAGGGACACGACAGGGTGGGGTCAGCCCCAGCATTTT. This chain joins TRBV6-1 and TRBJ1-5; 7 bases fit TRBD1. V lost 6 bases and J lost 6; bases outside the gene matches: 11. CDR1 is MNHNS and CDR2 is SASEGT in the germline V gene. The CDR3 covers 15 residues.

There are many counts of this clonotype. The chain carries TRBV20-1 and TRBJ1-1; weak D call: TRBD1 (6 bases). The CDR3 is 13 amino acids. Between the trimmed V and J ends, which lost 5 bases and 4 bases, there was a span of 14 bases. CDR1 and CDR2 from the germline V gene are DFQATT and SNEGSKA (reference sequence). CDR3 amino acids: CSASRDTTTEAFF. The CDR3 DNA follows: TGCAGTGCTTCCCGGGACACCACCACTGAAGCTTTCTTT.

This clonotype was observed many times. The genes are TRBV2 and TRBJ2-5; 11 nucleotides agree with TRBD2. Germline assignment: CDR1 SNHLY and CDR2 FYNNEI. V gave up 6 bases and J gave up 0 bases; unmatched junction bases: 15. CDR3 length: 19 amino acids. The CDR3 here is CASSQTLAGGPNYQETQYF. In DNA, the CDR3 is TGTGCCAGCAGCCAAACCCTAGCGGGGGGACCAAACTACCAAGAGACCCAGTACTTC.

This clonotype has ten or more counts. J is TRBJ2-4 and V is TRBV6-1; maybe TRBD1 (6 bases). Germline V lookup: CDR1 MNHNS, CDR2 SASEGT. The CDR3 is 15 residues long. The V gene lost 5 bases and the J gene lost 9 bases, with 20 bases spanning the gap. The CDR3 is CASSLGARGFGIQYF. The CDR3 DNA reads TGTGCCAGCAGTTTAGGAGCCAGGGGTTTTGGCATTCAGTACTTC.

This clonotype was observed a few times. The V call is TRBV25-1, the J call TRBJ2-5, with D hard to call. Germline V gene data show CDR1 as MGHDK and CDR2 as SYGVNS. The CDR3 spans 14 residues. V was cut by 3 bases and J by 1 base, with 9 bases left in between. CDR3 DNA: TGTGCCAGCAGTGAGTTTCGCTTCCAAGAGACCCAGTACTTC. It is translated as CASSEFRFQETQYF.

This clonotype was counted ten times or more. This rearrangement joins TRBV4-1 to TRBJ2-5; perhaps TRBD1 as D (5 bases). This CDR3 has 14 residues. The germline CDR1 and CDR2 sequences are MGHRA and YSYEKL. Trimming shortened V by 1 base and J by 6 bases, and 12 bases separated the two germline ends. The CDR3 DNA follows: TGCGCCAGCAGCCAAGTGGGCAGGGAACAGACCCAGTACTTC. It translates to CASSQVGREQTQYF.

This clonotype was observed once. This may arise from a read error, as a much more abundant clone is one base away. CDR3 in DNA: TGTGCCAGCAGCACCTCCAAGACCCAGTTCTTC. This sequence encodes CASSTSKTQFF. The V gene is TRBV5-5, the J gene TRBJ2-5, with unresolved D. The assigned J gene may be wrong: the sequence end matches TRBJ2-1 better. This CDR3 contains 11 residues. The germline CDR1 and CDR2 sequences are SGHKS and YYEKEE (reference sequence).

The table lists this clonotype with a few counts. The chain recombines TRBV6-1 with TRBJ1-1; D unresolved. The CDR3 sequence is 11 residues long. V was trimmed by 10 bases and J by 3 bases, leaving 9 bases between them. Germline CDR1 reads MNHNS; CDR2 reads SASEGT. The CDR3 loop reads CATGEYTEAFF. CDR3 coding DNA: TGTGCCACCGGAGAGTACACTGAAGCTTTCTTT.

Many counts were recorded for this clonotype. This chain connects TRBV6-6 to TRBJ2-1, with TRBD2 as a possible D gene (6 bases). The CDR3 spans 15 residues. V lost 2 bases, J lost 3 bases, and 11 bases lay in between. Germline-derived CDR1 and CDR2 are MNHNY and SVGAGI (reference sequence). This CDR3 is CASSYGGGSYNEQFF. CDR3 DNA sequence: TGTGCCAGCAGTTACGGTGGGGGGAGCTACAATGAGCAGTTCTTC.

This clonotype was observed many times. CDR3 sequence: CASSLEGDAYEQYV. The CDR3 DNA reads TGTGCCAGCAGCTTGGAGGGGGATGCCTACGAGCAGTACGTC. The chain joins TRBV5-6 to TRBJ2-7, with D perhaps matching TRBD1 (6 bases). Germline V gene data show CDR1 as SGHDT and CDR2 as YYEEEE. CDR3 length equals 14 residues. The V end was cut by 0 bases, the J end by 2 bases, with 9 bases between.

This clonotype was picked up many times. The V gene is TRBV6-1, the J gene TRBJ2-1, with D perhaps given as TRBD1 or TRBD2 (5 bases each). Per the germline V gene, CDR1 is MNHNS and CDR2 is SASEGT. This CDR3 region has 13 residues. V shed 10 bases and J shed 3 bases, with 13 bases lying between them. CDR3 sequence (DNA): TGTGCCACCATGTGGGGGATCTACAATGAGCAGTTCTTC. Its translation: CATMWGIYNEQFF.

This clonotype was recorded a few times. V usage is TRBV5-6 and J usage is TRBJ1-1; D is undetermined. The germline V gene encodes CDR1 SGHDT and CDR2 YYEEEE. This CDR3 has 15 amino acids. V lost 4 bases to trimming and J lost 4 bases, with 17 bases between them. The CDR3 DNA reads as TGTGCCAGCAGCAACTCGGACCGCCGACCCACTGAAGCTTTCTTT. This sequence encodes CASSNSDRRPTEAFF.

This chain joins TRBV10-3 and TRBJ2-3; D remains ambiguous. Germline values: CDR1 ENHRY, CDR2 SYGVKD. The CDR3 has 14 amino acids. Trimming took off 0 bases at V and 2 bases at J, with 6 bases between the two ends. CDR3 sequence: CAISESLDTDTQYF. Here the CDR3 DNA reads TGTGCCATCAGTGAGTCACTCGACACAGATACGCAGTATTTT.

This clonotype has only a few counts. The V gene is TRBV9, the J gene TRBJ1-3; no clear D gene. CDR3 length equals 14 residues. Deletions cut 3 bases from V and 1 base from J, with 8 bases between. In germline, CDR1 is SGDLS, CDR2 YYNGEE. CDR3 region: CASSAAGSGNTIYF. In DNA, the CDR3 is TGTGCCAGCAGCGCCGCGGGTTCTGGAAACACCATATATTTT.

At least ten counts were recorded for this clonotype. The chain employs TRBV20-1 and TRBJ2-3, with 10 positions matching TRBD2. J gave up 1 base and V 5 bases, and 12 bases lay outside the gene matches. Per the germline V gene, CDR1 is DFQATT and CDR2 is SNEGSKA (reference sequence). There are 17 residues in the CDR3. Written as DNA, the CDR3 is TGCAGTGCTCCCGTCAGCGGGGGGGCTCGGCGCACAGATACGCAGTATTTT. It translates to CSAPVSGGARRTDTQYF.

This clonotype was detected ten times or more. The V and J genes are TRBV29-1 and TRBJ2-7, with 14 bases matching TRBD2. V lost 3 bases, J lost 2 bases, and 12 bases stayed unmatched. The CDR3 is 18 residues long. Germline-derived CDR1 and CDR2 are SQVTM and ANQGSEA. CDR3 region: CSVEGPGTSGGRPYEQYF. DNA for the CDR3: TGCAGCGTTGAGGGTCCCGGGACTAGCGGGGGCCGTCCCTACGAGCAGTACTTC.

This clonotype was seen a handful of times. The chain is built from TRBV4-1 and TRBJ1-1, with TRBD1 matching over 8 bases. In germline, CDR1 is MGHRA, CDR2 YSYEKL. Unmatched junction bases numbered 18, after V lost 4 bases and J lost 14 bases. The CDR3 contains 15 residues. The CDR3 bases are TGCGCCAGCAGCCCCACGCGACAGGGGCCCAACTCCCCGTTCTTT. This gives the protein CASSPTRQGPNSPFF.

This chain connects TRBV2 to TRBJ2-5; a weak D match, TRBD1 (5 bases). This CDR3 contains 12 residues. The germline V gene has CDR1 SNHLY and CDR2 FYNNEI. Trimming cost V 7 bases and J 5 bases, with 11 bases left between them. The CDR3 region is CASTQGRETQYF. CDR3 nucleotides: TGTGCCAGCACCCAGGGTCGGGAGACCCAGTACTTC. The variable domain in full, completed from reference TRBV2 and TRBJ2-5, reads EPEVTQTPSHQVTQMGQEVILRCVPISNHLYFYWYRQILGQKVEFLVSFYNNEISEKSEIFDDQFSVERPDGSNFTLKIRSTKLEDSAMYFCASTQGRETQYFGPGTRLLVL.

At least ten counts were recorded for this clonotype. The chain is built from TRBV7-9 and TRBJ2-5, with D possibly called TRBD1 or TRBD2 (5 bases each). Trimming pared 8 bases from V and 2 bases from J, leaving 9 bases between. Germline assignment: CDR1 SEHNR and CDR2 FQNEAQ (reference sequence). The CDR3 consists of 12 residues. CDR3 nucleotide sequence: TGTGCCAGCGGCGAGGGGCAAGAGACCCAGTACTTC. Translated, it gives CASGEGQETQYF.

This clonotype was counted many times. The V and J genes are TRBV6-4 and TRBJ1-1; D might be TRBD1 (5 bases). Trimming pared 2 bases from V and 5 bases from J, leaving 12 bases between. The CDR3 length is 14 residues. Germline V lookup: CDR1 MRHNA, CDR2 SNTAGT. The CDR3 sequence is CASSDPGRLTEAFF. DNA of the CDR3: TGTGCCAGCAGTGACCCGGGACGGTTAACTGAAGCTTTCTTT.